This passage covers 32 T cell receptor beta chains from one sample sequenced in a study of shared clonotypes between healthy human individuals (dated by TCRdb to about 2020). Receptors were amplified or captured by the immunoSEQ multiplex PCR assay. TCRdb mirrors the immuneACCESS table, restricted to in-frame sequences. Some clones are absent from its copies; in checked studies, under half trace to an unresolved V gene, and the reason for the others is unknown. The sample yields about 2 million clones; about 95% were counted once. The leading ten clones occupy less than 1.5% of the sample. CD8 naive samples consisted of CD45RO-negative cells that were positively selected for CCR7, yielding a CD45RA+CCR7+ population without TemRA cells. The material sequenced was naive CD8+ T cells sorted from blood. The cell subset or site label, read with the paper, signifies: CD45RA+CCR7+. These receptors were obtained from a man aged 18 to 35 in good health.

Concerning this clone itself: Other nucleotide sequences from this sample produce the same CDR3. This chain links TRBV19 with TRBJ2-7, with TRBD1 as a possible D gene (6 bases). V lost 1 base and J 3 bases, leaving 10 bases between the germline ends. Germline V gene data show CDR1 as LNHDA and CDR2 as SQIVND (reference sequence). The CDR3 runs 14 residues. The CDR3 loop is CASSIAGGLYEQYF. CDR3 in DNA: TGTGCCAGTAGTATAGCTGGGGGCCTCTACGAGCAGTACTTC.

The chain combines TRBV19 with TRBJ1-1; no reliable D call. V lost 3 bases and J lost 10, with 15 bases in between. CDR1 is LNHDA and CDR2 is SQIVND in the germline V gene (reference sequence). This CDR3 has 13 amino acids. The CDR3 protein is CASSMSGYWGAFF. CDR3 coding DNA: TGTGCCAGTAGTATGTCGGGGTACTGGGGAGCTTTCTTT. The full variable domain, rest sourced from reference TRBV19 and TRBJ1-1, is DGGITQSPKYLFRKEGQNVTLSCEQNLNHDAMYWYRQDPGQGLRLIYYSQIVNDFQKGDIAEGYSVSREKKESFPLTVTSAQKNPTAFYLCASSMSGYWGAFFGQGTRLTVV.

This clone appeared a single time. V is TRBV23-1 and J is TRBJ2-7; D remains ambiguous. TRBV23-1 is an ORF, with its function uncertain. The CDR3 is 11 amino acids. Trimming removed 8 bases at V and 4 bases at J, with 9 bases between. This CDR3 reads CASGPGYEQYF. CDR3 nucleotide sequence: TGCGCCAGCGGGCCTGGGTACGAGCAGTACTTC.

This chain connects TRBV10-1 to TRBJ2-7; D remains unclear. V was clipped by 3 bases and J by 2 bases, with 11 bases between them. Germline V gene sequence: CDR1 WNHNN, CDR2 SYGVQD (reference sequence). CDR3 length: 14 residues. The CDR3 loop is CASSDSGLAYEQYF. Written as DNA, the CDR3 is TGCGCCAGCAGTGATAGTGGGTTGGCCTACGAGCAGTACTTC.

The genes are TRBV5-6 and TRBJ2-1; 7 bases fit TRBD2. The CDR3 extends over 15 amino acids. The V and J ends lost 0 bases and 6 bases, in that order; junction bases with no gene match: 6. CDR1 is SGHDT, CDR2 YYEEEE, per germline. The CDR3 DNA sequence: TGTGCCAGCAGCTTGGCACAGCGGGAAGGCAATGAGCAGTTCTTC. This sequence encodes CASSLAQREGNEQFF.

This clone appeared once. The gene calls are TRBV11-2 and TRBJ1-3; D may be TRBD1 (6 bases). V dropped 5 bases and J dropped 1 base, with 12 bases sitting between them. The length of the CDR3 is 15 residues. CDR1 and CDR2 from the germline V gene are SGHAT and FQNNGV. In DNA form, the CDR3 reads TGTGCCAGCAGCCAGACAGGCGCTTCTGGAAACACCATATATTTT. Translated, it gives CASSQTGASGNTIYF.

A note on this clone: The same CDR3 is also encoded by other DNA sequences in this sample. The CDR3 DNA reads as TGTGCCAGCAGCTTGGGACTAGACTACGAGCAGTACTTC. Encoded protein: CASSLGLDYEQYF. The chain is built from TRBV7-9 and TRBJ2-7; 8 positions match TRBD2. The CDR3 covers 13 residues. The ends lost 3 bases at V and 3 bases at J; junction bases unmatched: 1. CDR1 SEHNR and CDR2 FQNEAQ come from the germline V gene (reference sequence).

DNA for the CDR3: TGTGCCAGCAGTCCTTCGATGGGAGGGATTGGGTTCGAGCAGTACTTC. Protein product: CASSPSMGGIGFEQYF. This chain links TRBV27 with TRBJ2-7; 7 bases are shared with TRBD2. Germline V gene sequence: CDR1 MNHEY, CDR2 SMNVEV (reference sequence). The CDR3 spans 16 residues. The ends lost 5 bases at V and 6 bases at J; junction bases unmatched: 16.

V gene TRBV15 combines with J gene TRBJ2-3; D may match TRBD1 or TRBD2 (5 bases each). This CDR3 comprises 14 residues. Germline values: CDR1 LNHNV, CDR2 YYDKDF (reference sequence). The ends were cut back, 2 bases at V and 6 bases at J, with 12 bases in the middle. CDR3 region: CATSRHPGPDTQYF. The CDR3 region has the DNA TGTGCCACCAGCAGACATCCGGGACCCGATACGCAGTATTTT.

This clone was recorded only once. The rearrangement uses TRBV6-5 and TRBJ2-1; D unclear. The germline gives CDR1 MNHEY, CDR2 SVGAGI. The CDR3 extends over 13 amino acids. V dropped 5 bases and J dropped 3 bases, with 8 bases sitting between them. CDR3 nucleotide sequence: TGTGCCAGCAGTCAGGAATACTACAATGAGCAGTTCTTC. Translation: CASSQEYYNEQFF.

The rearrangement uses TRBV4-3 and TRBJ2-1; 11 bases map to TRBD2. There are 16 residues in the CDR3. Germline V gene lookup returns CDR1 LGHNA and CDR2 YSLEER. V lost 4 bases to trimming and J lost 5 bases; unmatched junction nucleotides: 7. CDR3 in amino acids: CASSLILAGENNEQFF. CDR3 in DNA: TGCGCCAGCAGCCTAATACTAGCGGGAGAGAACAATGAGCAGTTCTTC.

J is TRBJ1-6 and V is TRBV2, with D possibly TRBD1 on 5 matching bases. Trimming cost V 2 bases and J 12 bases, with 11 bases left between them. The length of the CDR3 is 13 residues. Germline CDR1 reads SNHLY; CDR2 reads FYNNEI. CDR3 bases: TGTGCCAGCAGTGAAACAGGTGTTCTACCCCTCCACTTT. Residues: CASSETGVLPLHF.

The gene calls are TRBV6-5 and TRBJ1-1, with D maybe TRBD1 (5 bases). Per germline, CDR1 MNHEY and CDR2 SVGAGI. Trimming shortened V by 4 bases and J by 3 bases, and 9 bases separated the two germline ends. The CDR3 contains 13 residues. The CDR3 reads CASSSQGYTEAFF. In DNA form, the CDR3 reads TGTGCCAGCAGTTCCCAGGGATACACTGAAGCTTTCTTT.

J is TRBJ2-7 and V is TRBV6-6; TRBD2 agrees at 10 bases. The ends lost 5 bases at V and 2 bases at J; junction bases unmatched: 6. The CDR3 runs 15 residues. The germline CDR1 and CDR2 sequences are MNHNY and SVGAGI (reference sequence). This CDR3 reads CASSSSGGPAYEQYF. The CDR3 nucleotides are TGTGCCAGCAGTAGTAGCGGGGGGCCTGCCTACGAGCAGTACTTC.

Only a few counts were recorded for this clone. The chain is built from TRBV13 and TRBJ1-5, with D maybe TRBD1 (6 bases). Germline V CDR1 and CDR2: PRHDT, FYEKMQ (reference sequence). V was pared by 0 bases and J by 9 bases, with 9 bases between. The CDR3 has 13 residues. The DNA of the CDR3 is TGTGCCAGCAGCTTAGGAGGGGGACTGCCCCAGCATTTT. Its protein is CASSLGGGLPQHF.

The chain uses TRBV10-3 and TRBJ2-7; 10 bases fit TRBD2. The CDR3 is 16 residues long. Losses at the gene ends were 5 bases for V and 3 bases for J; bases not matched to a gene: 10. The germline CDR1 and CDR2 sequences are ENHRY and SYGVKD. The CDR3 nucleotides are TGTGCCATCAGTCTAGAGGCTAGCGGGGGAAACTACGAGCAGTACTTC. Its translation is CAISLEASGGNYEQYF.

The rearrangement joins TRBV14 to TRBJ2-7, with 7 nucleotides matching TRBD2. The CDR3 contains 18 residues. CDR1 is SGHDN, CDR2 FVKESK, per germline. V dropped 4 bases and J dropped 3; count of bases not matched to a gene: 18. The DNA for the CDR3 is TGTGCCAGCAGCCCATATACGCTAGCGGAGGAGAGAGGCTACGAGCAGTACTTC. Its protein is CASSPYTLAEERGYEQYF.

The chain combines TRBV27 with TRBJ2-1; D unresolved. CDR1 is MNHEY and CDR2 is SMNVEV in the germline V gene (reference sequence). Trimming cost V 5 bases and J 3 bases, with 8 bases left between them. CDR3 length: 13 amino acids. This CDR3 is CASSDPGYNEQFF. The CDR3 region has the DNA TGTGCCAGCAGTGACCCGGGCTACAATGAGCAGTTCTTC.

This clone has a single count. In nucleotides, the CDR3 is TGTGCCAGCAGTTTATACGGGAGCAACACCGAGCAGTACTTC. Translated, it gives CASSLYGSNTEQYF. The V gene is TRBV27, the J gene TRBJ2-7; the D gene is possibly TRBD2 (6 bases). Germline CDR1 MNHEY, CDR2 SMNVEV (reference sequence). Trimming removed 1 base from V and 6 bases from J, with 13 bases in between. The CDR3 sequence is 14 residues long.

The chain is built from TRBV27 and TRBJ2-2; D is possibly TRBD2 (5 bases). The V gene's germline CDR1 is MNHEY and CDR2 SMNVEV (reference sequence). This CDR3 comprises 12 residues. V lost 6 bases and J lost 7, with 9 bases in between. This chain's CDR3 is CASRPTSGELFF. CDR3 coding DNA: TGTGCCAGCAGGCCAACTAGCGGGGAGCTGTTTTTT.

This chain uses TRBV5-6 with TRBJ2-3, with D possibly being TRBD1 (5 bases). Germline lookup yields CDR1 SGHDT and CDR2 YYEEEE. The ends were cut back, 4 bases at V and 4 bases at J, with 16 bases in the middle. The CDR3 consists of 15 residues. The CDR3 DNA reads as TGTGCCAGCAGCCCTGGGCCCAGGGATGCAGATACGCAGTATTTT. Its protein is CASSPGPRDADTQYF.

CDR3 region: CSVGPDSHVEAQETQYF. CDR3 bases: TGCAGCGTTGGCCCGGACAGCCACGTAGAAGCCCAAGAGACCCAGTACTTC. The V call is TRBV29-1, the J call TRBJ2-5; tentative D call: TRBD1 (6 bases). V lost 4 bases, J lost 1 base, and 22 bases lay in between. Germline V gene data show CDR1 as SQVTM and CDR2 as ANQGSEA. The CDR3 extends over 17 amino acids.

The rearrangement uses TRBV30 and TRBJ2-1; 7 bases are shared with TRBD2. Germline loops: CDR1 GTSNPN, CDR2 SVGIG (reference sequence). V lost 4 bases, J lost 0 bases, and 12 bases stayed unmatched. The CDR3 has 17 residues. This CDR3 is CAWILMGGGSSYNEQFF. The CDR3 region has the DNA TGTGCCTGGATCCTTATGGGCGGGGGAAGCTCCTACAATGAGCAGTTCTTC.

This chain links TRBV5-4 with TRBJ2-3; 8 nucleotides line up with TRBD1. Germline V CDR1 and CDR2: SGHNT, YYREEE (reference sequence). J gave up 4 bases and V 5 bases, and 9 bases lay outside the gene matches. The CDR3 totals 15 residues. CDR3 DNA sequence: TGTGCCAGCAGTCCGATGGACAGGGTGGCAGATACGCAGTATTTT. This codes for CASSPMDRVADTQYF.

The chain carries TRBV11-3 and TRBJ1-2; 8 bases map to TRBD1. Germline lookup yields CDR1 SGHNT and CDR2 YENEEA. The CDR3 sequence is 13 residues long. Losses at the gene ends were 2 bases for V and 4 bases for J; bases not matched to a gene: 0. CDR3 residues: CASSLTGGYGYTF. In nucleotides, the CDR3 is TGTGCCAGCAGCTTAACAGGGGGCTATGGCTACACCTTC.

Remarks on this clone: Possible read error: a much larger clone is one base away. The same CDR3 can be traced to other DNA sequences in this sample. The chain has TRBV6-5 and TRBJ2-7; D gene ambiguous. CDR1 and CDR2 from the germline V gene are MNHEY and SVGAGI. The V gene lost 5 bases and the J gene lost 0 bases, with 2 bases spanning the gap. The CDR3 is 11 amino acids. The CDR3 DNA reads TGTGCCAGCAGTCCCTCCTACGAGCAGTACTTC. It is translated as CASSPSYEQYF.

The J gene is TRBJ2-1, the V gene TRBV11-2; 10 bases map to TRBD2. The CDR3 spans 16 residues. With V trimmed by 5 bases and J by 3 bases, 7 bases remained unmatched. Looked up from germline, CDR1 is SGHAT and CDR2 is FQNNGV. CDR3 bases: TGTGCCAGCAGCATCACCGGGACTAGCGTCTACAATGAGCAGTTCTTC. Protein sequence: CASSITGTSVYNEQFF. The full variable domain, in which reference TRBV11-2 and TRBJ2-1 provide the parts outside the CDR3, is EAGVAQSPRYKIIEKRQSVAFWCNPISGHATLYWYQQILGQGPKLLIQFQNNGVVDDSQLPKDRFSAERLKGVDSTLKIQPAKLEDSAVYLCASSITGTSVYNEQFFGPGTRLTVL.

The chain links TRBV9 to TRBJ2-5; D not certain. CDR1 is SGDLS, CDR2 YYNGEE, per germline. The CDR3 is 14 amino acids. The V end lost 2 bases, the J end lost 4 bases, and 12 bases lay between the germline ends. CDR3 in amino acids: CASSVSDLAETQYF. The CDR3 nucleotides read TGTGCCAGCAGCGTTTCAGATTTGGCAGAGACCCAGTACTTC.

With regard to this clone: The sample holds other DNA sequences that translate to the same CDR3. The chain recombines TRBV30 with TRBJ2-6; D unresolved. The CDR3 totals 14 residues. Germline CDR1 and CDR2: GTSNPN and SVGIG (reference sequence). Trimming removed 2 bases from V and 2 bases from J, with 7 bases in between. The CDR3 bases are TGTGCCTGGAGTTCTGGAACTGGGGCCAACGTCCTGACTTTC. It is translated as CAWSSGTGANVLTF.

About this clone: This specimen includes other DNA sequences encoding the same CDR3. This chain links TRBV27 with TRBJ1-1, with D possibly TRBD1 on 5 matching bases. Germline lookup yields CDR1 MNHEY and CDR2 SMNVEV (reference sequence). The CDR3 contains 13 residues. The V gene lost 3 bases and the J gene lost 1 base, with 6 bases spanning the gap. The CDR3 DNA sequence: TGTGCCAGCAGTTTCGGACAGAACACTGAAGCTTTCTTT. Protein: CASSFGQNTEAFF.

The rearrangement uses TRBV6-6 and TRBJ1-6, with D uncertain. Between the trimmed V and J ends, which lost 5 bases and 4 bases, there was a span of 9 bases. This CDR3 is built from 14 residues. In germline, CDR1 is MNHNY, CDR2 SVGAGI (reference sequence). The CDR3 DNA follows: TGTGCCAGCAGTACGGTAGTTTATAATTCACCCCTCCACTTT. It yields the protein CASSTVVYNSPLHF.

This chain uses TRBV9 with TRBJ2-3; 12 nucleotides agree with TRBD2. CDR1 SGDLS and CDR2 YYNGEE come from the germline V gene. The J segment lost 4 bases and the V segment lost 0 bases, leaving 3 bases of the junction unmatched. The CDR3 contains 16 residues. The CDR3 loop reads CASSVDGTSGSDTQYF. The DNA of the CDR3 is TGTGCCAGCAGCGTAGACGGGACTAGCGGGTCAGATACGCAGTATTTT.